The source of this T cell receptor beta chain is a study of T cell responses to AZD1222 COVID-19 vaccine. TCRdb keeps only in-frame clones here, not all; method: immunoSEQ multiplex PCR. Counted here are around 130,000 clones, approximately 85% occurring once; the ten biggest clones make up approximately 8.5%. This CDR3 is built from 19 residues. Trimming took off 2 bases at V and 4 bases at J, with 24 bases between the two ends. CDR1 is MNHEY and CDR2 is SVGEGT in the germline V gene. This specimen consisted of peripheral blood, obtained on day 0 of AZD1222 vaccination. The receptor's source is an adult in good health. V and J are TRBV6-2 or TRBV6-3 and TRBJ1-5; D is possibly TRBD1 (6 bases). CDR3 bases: TGTGCCAGCAGTTACCCTCAGACAGGACTTAGGACGATTAATCAGCCCCAGCATTTT. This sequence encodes CASSYPQTGLRTINQPQHF.